This T cell receptor (beta chain) derives from a study of cytomegalovirus exposure and HLA in healthy donors. The PCR made use of 60 Vbeta and 13 Jbeta primers. Clones were read by immunoSEQ multiplex PCR, and TCRdb kept only the in-frame ones, dropping some. The table shows some 96,000 clones, with roughly 76% occurring only once. The source of this sequence is a man aged 35 to 55 in good health and CMV-seronegative. Sequenced input: PBMCs.

CDR3 sequence: CASSIDSGGPYNEQFF. The CDR3 nucleotides read TGTGCCAGTAGTATAGATTCGGGAGGGCCGTACAATGAGCAGTTCTTC. The chain combines TRBV19 with TRBJ2-1; 8 bases match TRBD2. Germline-derived CDR1 and CDR2 are LNHDA and SQIVND (reference sequence). The CDR3 length is 16 residues. V shed 0 bases, J shed 4 bases, and the junction held 5 bases outside the gene matches.